The sequence of this T cell receptor beta chain was determined in a study of blood T cell repertoires in COVID-19. As for the study in general: Samples came from the United States, Italy and Spain, spanning acute and convalescent COVID-19. Sample material is recorded as cDNA or gDNA derived from T cells, B-cell-depleted T cells, or PBMCs.

Participants were aged about 18 to 89 years from roughly 26 US areas. As originally analysed: Quantification of nucleated cells was approximated via reference gene primer amplification. Assay: immunoSEQ multiplex PCR; the TCRdb copy retains only in-frame clones and omits some. V and J calls and clone size are copied from that table; D and trimming were computed from the DNA. The sample holds 220,000 or so clones, roughly four fifths seen once. Germline CDR1 reads SGHAT; CDR2 reads FQNNGV. The junction had 6 bases not matched to a gene; V was cut back by 5 bases and J by 1 base. This CDR3 is 16 amino acids long.

This TCR came from a middle-aged woman with acute COVID-19. Sequences were obtained from PBMCs or T cells enriched from blood (not recorded which). V and J are TRBV11-2 and TRBJ1-4; 8 bases map to TRBD1. The DNA for the CDR3 is TGTGCCAGCAGCCTCCTCAGGGGGCGAACTAATGAAAAACTGTTTTTT. Translated, it gives CASSLLRGRTNEKLFF. Together with reference TRBV11-2 and TRBJ1-4, the CDR3 gives the full variable domain: EAGVAQSPRYKIIEKRQSVAFWCNPISGHATLYWYQQILGQGPKLLIQFQNNGVVDDSQLPKDRFSAERLKGVDSTLKIQPAKLEDSAVYLCASSLLRGRTNEKLFFGSGTQLSVL.